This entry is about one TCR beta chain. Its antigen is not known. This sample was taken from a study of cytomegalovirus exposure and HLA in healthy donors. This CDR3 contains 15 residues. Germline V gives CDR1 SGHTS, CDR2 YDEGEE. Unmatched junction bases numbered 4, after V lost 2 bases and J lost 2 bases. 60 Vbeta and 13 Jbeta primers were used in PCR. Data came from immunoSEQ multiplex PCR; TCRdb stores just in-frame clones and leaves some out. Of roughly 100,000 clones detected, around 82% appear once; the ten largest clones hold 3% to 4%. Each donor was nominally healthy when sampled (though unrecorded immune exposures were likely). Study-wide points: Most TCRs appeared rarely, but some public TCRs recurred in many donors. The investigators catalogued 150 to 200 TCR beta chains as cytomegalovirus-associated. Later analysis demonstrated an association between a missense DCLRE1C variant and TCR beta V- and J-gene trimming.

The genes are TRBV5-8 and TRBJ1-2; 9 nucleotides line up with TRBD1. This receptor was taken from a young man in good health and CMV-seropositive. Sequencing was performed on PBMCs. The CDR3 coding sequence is TGTGCCAGCAGCTTAACAGGGGGCACGAACTATGGCTACACCTTC. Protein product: CASSLTGGTNYGYTF.